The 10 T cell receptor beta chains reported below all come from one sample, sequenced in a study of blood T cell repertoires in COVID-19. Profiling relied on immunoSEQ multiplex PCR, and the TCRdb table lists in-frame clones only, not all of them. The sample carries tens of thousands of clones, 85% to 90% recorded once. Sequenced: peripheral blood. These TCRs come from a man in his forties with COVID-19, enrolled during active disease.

The CDR3 region is CASRQGRQPQHF. In DNA, the CDR3 is TGTGCCAGCAGACAGGGACGGCAGCCCCAGCATTTT. The chain uses TRBV2 and TRBJ1-5, with TRBD1 as a possible D gene (6 bases). The CDR3 covers 12 residues. V lost 6 bases and J 7 bases, leaving 10 bases between the germline ends. Per germline, CDR1 SNHLY and CDR2 FYNNEI. Variable domain in full (rest from reference TRBV2 and TRBJ1-5): EPEVTQTPSHQVTQMGQEVILRCVPISNHLYFYWYRQILGQKVEFLVSFYNNEISEKSEIFDDQFSVERPDGSNFTLKIRSTKLEDSAMYFCASRQGRQPQHFGDGTRLSIL.

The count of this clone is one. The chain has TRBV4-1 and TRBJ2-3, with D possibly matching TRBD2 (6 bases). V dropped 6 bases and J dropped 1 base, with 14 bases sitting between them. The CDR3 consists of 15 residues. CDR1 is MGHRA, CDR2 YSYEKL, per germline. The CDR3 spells CASREGSSGTDTQYF. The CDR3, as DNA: TGCGCCAGCAGGGAGGGATCCTCTGGCACAGATACGCAGTATTTT.

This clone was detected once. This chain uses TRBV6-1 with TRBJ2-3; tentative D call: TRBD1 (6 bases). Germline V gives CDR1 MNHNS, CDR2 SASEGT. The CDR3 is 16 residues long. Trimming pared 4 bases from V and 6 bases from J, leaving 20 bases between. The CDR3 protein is CASSALQGMATDTQYF. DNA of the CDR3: TGTGCCAGCAGTGCCCTACAGGGTATGGCAACGGATACGCAGTATTTT.

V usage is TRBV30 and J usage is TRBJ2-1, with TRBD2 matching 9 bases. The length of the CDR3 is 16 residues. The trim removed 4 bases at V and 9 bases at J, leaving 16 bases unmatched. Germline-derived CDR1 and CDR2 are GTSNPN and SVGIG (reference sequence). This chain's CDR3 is CAWTVFVAGDNSEQFF. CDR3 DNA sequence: TGTGCCTGGACTGTATTCGTAGCGGGAGATAATAGTGAGCAGTTCTTC.

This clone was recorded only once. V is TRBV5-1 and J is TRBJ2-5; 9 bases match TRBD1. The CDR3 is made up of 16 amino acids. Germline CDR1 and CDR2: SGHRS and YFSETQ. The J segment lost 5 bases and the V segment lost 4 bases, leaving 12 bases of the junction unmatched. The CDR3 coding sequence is TGCGCCAGCAGCGGGGGACAGGGAATGGGTACGGAGACCCAGTACTTC. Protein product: CASSGGQGMGTETQYF.

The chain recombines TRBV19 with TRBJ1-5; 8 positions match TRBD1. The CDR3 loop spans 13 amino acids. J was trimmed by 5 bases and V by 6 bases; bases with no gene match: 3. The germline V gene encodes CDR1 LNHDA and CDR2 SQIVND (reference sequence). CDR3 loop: CASSLTGDQPQHF. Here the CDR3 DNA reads TGTGCCAGTAGCTTGACAGGGGATCAGCCCCAGCATTTT.

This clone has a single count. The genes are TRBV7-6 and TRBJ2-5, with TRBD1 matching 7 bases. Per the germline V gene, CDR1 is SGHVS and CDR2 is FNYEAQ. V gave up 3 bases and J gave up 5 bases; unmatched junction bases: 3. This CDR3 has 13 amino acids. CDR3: CASSFTGVETQYF. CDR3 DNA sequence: TGTGCCAGCAGCTTTACAGGGGTGGAGACCCAGTACTTC. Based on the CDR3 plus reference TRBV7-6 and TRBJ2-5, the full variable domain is GAGVSQSPRYKVTKRGQDVALRCDPISGHVSLYWYRQALGQGPEFLTYFNYEAQQDKSGLPNDRFSAERPEGSISTLTIQRTEQRDSAMYRCASSFTGVETQYFGPGTRLLVL.

The CDR3 DNA reads as TGTGCCACCTACAGGAGTGAAGCTTTCTTT. Translating it yields CATYRSEAFF. The rearrangement joins TRBV19 to TRBJ1-1; the D gene is possibly TRBD1 (5 bases). Germline V lookup: CDR1 LNHDA, CDR2 SQIVND (reference sequence). CDR3 size: 10 residues. Trimming removed 10 bases at V and 7 bases at J, with 10 bases between.

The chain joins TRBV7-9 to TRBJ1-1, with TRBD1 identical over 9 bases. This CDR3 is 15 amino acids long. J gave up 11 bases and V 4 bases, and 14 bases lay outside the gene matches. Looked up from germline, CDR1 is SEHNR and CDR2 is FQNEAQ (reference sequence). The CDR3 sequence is CASSSAGTGSFGAFF. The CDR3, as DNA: TGTGCCAGCAGCTCCGCCGGGACAGGGTCGTTTGGGGCTTTCTTT.

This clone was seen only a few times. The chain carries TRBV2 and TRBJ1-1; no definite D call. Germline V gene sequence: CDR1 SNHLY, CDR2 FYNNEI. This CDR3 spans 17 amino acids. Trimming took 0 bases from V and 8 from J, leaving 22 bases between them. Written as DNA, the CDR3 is TGTGCCAGCAGTGAAGCAACGCTCCAGACACAGTTAGAAGAAGCTTTCTTT. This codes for CASSEATLQTQLEEAFF.